The rows below give T cell receptor beta chains drawn from one sample of a study of CD8 T cells in Susac syndrome. Each CDR3 protein gets one entry after TCRdb re-called the immunoSEQ multiplex PCR reads with MiXCR. The data contain roughly 110,000 distinct CDR3 sequences, just under 95% of them seen just once; the ten biggest clones take up approximately 0.12%. Input material: CD8+ T cells from PBMCs. The receptors here all came from a human donor in good health. The CDR3 runs from the conserved cysteine through the conserved F or W. A D gene is named only where the DNA matches it firmly. Rows give clone size only sometimes, using once, few, many, or a class for an expanded clone.

D	J	size	V	CDR3	DNA
TRBD1	TRBJ1-1	NA	TRBV12-3/TRBV12-4	CASSRSQGAEAFF	TGTGCCAGCAGTAGATCCCAGGGGGCTGAAGCTTTCTTT
TRBD2	TRBJ2-1	NA	TRBV25-1	CASEPEREGSYEQFF	TGTGCCAGTGAACCTGAGCGGGAGGGCAGCTATGAGCAGTTCTTC
NA	TRBJ2-5	NA	TRBV15	CATSRDGAKRETQYF	TGTGCCACCAGCAGAGATGGCGCCAAAAGGGAGACCCAGTACTTC
NA	TRBJ1-1	once	TRBV20-1	CSANLGGRAFF	TGCAGTGCGAACCTGGGGGGGCGAGCTTTCTTT
NA	TRBJ2-1	NA	TRBV19	CATSQGLAQTRLFF	TGTGCCACCAGCCAGGGGCTAGCGCAGACACGTCTGTTCTTC
NA	TRBJ1-4	NA	TRBV5-4	CASSFRQPNEKLFF	TGTGCCAGCAGCTTTCGACAGCCTAATGAAAAACTGTTTTTT
NA	TRBJ1-1	once	TRBV4-2	CASSQETGKNTEAFF	TGTGCCAGCAGCCAAGAGACGGGGAAAAACACTGAAGCTTTCTTT
NA	TRBJ1-2	once	TRBV14	CASSPGLIGYTF	TGTGCCAGCAGCCCGGGACTCATTGGCTACACCTTC
NA	TRBJ2-3	NA	TRBV7-9	CASSFEAVRPTDTQYF	TGTGCCAGCAGCTTCGAGGCGGTAAGACCTACAGATACGCAGTATTTT
NA	TRBJ1-1	NA	TRBV6-6	CASSTGGGNTEAFF	TGTGCCAGCAGTACTGGGGGGGGGAACACTGAAGCTTTCTTT
NA	TRBJ2-7	NA	TRBV25-1	CASSDDRRVSYEQYF	TGTGCCAGCAGTGACGACAGGCGGGTCTCCTACGAGCAGTACTTC
NA	TRBJ1-1	NA	TRBV7-3	CASSLIVGDRAFF	TGTGCCAGCAGCTTAATTGTGGGGGATCGGGCTTTCTTT
NA	TRBJ2-4	NA	TRBV12-3/TRBV12-4	CASIPGTGRYIQYF	TGTGCCAGCATCCCAGGGACCGGTCGGTACATTCAGTACTTC
TRBD2	TRBJ2-1	NA	TRBV29-1	CSVGGRAYNEQFF	TGCAGCGTTGGCGGGAGGGCCTACAATGAGCAGTTCTTC
NA	TRBJ1-1	NA	TRBV29-1	CSVEVVDGQAFF	TGCAGCGTTGAAGTCGTGGACGGCCAAGCTTTCTTT
NA	TRBJ1-5	NA	TRBV20-1	CSAQAPLTNQPQHF	TGCAGTGCCCAGGCGCCACTAACCAATCAGCCCCAGCATTTT
NA	TRBJ2-1	once	TRBV7-2	CASSRAAFGNSEQFF	TGTGCCAGCAGCCGCGCGGCCTTCGGGAATTCTGAGCAGTTCTTC
NA	TRBJ2-5	NA	TRBV20-1	CSANSGSYKETQYF	TGCAGTGCTAACTCAGGGAGTTACAAAGAGACCCAGTACTTC